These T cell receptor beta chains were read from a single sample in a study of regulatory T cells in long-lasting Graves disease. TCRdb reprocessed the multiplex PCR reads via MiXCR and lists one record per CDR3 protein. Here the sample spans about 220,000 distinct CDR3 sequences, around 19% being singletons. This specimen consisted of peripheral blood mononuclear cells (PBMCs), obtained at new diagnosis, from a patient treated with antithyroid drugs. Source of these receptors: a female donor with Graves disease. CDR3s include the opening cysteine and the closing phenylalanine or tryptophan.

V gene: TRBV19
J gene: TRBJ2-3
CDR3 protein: CASLGQVTDTQYF

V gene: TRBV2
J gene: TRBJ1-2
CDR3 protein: CASSDYRQENGYTF

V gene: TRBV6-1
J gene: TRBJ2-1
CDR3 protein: CASRLGRFNEQFF

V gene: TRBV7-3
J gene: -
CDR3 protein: CASSEDTSGPETQYF

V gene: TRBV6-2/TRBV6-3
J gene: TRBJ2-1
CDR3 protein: CATAKLAGGPGEQFF

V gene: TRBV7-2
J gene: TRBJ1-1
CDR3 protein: CASSLPGLRVNTEAFF

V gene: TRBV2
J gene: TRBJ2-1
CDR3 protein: CASSYPRGLETSGSNEQFF

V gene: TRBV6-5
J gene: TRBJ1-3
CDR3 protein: CASSYDESSGNTIYF

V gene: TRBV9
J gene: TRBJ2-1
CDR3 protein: CASSVGSGISDLASNEQFF

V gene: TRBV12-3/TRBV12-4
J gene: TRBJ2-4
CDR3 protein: CASSSAGAGGIQYF

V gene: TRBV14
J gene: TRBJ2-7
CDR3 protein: CASSQLQGASYEQYF

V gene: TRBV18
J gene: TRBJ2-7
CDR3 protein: CASSPGTGVVEQYF

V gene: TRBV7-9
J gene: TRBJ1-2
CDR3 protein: CASSQGSRWGDYGYTF

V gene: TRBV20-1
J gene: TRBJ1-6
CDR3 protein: CSARDGTGGSPLHF

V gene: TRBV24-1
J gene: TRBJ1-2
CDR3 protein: CATSEFDGDYTF

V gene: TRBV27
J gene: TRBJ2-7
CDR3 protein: CASSQHLLYEQYF

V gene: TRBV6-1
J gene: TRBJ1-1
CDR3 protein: CASKMVGVTNTEAFF

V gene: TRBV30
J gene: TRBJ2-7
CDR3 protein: CAQGSPYEQYF

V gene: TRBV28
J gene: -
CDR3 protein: CASSTTAIPHNEQFF

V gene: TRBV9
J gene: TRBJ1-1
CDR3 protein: CASSVGAGKAFF

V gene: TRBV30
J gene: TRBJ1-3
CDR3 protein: CAWNSLGYSGNTIYF

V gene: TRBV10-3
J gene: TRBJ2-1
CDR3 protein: CAISETSGRMSEQFF

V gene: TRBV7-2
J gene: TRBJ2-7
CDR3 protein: CASSRSVGGGYEQYF

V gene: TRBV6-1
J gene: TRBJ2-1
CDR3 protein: CASTSIRGAEQFF

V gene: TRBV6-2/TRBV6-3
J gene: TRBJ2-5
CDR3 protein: CASSYLQETQYF

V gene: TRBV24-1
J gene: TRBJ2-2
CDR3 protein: CATSDSGLTNWELFF

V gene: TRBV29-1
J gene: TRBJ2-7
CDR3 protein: CSISSSQYEQYF

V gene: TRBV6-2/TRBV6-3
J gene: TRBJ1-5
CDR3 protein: CAAAATNQPQHF

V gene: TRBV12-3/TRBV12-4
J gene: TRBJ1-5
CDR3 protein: CASSLQSIGSGVQPQHF

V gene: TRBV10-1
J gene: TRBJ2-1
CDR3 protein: CASRWEESHEQFF

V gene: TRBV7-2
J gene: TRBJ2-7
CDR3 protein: CASSFPGQGPEQYF

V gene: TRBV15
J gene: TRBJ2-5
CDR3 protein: CATSRDRRPETQYF

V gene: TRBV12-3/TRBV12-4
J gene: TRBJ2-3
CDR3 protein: CASSIQGRRTDTQYF

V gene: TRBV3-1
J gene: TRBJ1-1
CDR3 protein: CASFGKLEAFF

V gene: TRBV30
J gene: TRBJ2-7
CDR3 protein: CAWSLQGIQYF

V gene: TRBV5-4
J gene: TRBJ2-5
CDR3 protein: CASSPRVAGGETQYF

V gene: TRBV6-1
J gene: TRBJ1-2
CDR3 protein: CASSGVRRLGYGYTF

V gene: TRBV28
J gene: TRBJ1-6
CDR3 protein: CASSFGGRVNSPLHF

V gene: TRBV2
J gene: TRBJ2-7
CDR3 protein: CASSRLAEPYEQYF

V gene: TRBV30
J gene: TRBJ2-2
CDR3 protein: CAWRGELAGGGKTGELFF

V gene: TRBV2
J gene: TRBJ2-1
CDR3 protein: CASSDDNEQFF

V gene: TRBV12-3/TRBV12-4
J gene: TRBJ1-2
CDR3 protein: CASSWVSRADGYTF

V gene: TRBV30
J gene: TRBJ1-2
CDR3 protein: CAWSVYLQSSGYTF

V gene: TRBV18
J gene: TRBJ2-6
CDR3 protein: CASSPGLAGGFSGANVLTF

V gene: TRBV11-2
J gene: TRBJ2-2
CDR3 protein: CASSLMGARNTGELFF

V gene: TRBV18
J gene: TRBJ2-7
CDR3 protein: CASSPGAGQLYEQYF

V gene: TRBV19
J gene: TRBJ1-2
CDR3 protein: CASSPGRNYGYTF

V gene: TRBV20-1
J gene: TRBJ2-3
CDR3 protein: CSPSAGVRTDTQYF

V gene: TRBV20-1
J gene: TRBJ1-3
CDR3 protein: CSARAGGNTIYF

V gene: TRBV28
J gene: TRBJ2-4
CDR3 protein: CASSLYRGDSQNIQYF

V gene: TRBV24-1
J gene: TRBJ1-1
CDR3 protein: CATSDPGGGTEAFF

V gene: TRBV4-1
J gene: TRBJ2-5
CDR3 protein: CASSYHRDQETQYF

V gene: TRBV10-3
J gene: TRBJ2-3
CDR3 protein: CAISGGLAGATDTQYF

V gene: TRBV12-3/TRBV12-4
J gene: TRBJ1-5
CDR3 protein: CASRRDNLGNQPQHF

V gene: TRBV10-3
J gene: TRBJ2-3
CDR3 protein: CAISDVLGRDGTDTQYF

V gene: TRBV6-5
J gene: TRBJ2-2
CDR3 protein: CASSYSLVGANTGELFF

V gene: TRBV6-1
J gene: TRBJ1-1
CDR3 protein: CASSLTQGITEAFF